These T cell receptor beta chains were read from a single sample in a study of regulatory T cells in long-lasting Graves disease. One entry per CDR3 protein, called by TCRdb with MiXCR from the multiplex PCR reads. This table has around 400,000 distinct CDR3 sequences, 15% appearing once. The same data also went into a second study, on T cells in Graves' hyperthyroidism and ophthalmopathy.

Sequencing was performed on peripheral blood mononuclear cells (PBMCs), taken at new diagnosis, from a patient treated with antithyroid drugs. These receptor sequences come from a woman in her forties with Graves disease. The CDR3 runs from the conserved cysteine through the conserved F or W. D genes are given only for firm matches. Size is stated for part of the rows, as once, few or many counts, or as a class when the clone is expanded.

J: TRBJ2-3
length: 15
size: many
D: TRBD2
V: TRBV5-1
CDR3: CASSLEDGRTDTQYF
DNA: TGCGCCAGCAGCTTGGAGGACGGGAGGACAGATACGCAGTATTTT

J: TRBJ2-7
length: 12
size: many
D: .
V: TRBV30
CDR3: CAWALDPVEQYF
DNA: TGTGCCTGGGCCTTAGACCCGGTCGAGCAGTACTTC

J: TRBJ1-5
length: 16
size: once
D: TRBD1
V: TRBV7-2
CDR3: CASSFFTGVSDQPQHF
DNA: TGTGCCAGCAGCTTTTTTACAGGGGTAAGCGATCAGCCCCAGCATTTT

J: TRBJ2-3
length: 16
size: many
D: .
V: TRBV27
CDR3: CASSPYRAPSTDTQYF
DNA: TGTGCCAGCAGTCCCTACAGGGCGCCTAGCACAGATACGCAGTATTTT

J: TRBJ1-5
length: 16
size: many
D: .
V: TRBV6-2/TRBV6-3
CDR3: CASSAGSKGSNQPQHF
DNA: TGTGCCAGCAGTGCCGGGTCCAAGGGTAGCAATCAGCCCCAGCATTTT

J: TRBJ2-7
length: 14
size: many
D: .
V: TRBV7-9
CDR3: CASSSQENSYEQYF
DNA: TGTGCCAGCAGCTCCCAGGAGAACTCCTACGAGCAGTACTTC

J: TRBJ2-7
length: 16
size: few
D: TRBD2
V: TRBV6-1
CDR3: CASRLAGVGLHYEQYF
DNA: TGTGCCAGCAGACTAGCGGGAGTGGGCCTTCACTACGAGCAGTACTTC

J: TRBJ2-7
length: 16
size: .
D: TRBD1
V: TRBV28
CDR3: CASSLAGTGDEYEQYF
DNA: TGTGCCAGCAGCCTCGCCGGGACAGGAGATGAATACGAGCAGTACTTC

J: TRBJ2-3
length: 14
size: .
D: .
V: TRBV18
CDR3: CASSPWDRTDTQYF
DNA: TGTGCCAGCTCACCTTGGGACCGCACAGATACGCAGTATTTT

J: TRBJ2-1
length: 16
size: many
D: .
V: TRBV3-1
CDR3: CASSQDGAGPRDEQFF
DNA: TGTGCCAGCAGCCAAGACGGGGCGGGACCTAGGGATGAGCAGTTCTTC

J: TRBJ2-3
length: 18
size: few
D: TRBD2
V: TRBV5-1
CDR3: CASSLRLAGVTSTDTQYF
DNA: TGCGCCAGCAGCTTGAGACTAGCGGGAGTTACTAGCACAGATACGCAGTATTTT

J: TRBJ1-1
length: 14
size: many
D: .
V: TRBV5-5
CDR3: CASSRTGTNTEAFF
DNA: TGTGCCAGCAGCCGGACGGGGACGAACACTGAAGCTTTCTTT

J: TRBJ1-2
length: 14
size: many
D: TRBD1
V: TRBV2
CDR3: CASKMDRQNYGYTF
DNA: TGTGCCAGCAAGATGGACAGGCAAAACTATGGCTACACCTTC

J: TRBJ2-7
length: 15
size: many
D: TRBD2
V: TRBV6-1
CDR3: CASSERTSGTYEQYF
DNA: TGTGCCAGCAGTGAGAGGACTAGCGGCACCTACGAGCAGTACTTC

J: TRBJ1-1
length: 15
size: few
D: TRBD1
V: TRBV4-3
CDR3: CASSQEPRGGTEAFF
DNA: TGCGCCAGCAGCCAGGAGCCCAGGGGGGGGACTGAAGCTTTCTTT

J: TRBJ1-1
length: 16
size: many
D: TRBD1
V: TRBV28
CDR3: CASIATPWTGGTEAFF
DNA: TGTGCCAGCATTGCGACTCCATGGACAGGGGGCACTGAAGCTTTCTTT

J: TRBJ1-5
length: 14
size: .
D: TRBD1
V: TRBV28
CDR3: CASRGQVSNQPQHF
DNA: TGTGCCAGCAGGGGACAGGTTAGCAATCAGCCCCAGCATTTT

J: TRBJ2-3
length: 13
size: .
D: .
V: TRBV6-2/TRBV6-3
CDR3: CASSRWDRDTQYF
DNA: TGTGCCAGCAGCCGTTGGGATCGAGATACGCAGTATTTT

J: TRBJ2-1
length: 15
size: few
D: .
V: TRBV5-4
CDR3: CASSPYPRSYNEQFF
DNA: TGTGCCAGCAGCCCTTATCCGAGGTCCTACAATGAGCAGTTCTTC

J: TRBJ1-5
length: 15
size: many
D: TRBD1
V: TRBV6-1
CDR3: CASSPTGARNQPQHF
DNA: TGTGCCAGCAGCCCTACAGGGGCCCGCAATCAGCCCCAGCATTTT

J: TRBJ2-5
length: 16
size: many
D: TRBD1
V: TRBV6-5
CDR3: CASSLTTGVLQETQYF
DNA: TGTGCCAGCAGTTTAACAACAGGGGTCCTACAAGAGACCCAGTACTTC

J: TRBJ1-1
length: 14
size: many
D: .
V: TRBV3-1
CDR3: CASSQFQGNTEAFF
DNA: TGTGCCAGCAGCCAATTTCAAGGGAACACTGAAGCTTTCTTT

J: TRBJ2-3
length: 18
size: .
D: .
V: TRBV5-1
CDR3: CASSAASYVLFSTDTQYF
DNA: TGCGCCAGCAGCGCTGCTTCTTACGTCCTTTTTAGCACAGATACGCAGTATTTT

J: TRBJ1-5
length: 15
size: few
D: .
V: TRBV4-1
CDR3: CASSQDSRGNQPQHF
DNA: TGCGCCAGCAGCCAAGATTCCCGGGGCAATCAGCCCCAGCATTTT